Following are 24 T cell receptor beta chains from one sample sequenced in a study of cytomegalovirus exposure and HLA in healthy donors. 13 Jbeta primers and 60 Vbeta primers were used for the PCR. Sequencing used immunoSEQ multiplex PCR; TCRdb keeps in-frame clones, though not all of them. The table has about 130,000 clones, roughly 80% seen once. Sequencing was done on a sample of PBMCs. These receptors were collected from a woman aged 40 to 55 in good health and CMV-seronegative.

CDR3 bases: TGTGCCAGCAGCCCGGGACAGGGCTTCGGGGAGCTGTTTTTT. Translation gives CASSPGQGFGELFF. The rearrangement uses TRBV11-3 and TRBJ2-2; 9 bases match TRBD1. The CDR3 contains 14 residues. Germline V gene lookup returns CDR1 SGHNT and CDR2 YENEEA. The V gene end was trimmed by 5 bases and the J gene end by 7 bases; junction bases not matched to a gene: 5. Based on the CDR3 plus reference TRBV11-3 and TRBJ2-2, the full variable domain is EAGVVQSPRYKIIEKKQPVAFWCNPISGHNTLYWYLQNLGQGPELLIRYENEEAVDDSQLPKDRFSAERLKGVDSTLKIQPAELGDSAVYLCASSPGQGFGELFFGEGSRLTVL.

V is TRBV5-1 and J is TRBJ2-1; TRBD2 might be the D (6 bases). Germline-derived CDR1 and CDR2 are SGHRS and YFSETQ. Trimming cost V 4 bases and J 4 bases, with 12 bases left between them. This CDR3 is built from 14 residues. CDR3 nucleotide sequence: TGCGCCAGCAGCCCGGGACTCACATACAATGAGCAGTTCTTC. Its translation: CASSPGLTYNEQFF. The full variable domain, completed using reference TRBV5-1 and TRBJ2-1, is KAGVTQTPRYLIKTRGQQVTLSCSPISGHRSVSWYQQTPGQGLQFLFEYFSETQRNKGNFPGRFSGRQFSNSRSEMNVSTLELGDSALYLCASSPGLTYNEQFFGPGTRLTVL.

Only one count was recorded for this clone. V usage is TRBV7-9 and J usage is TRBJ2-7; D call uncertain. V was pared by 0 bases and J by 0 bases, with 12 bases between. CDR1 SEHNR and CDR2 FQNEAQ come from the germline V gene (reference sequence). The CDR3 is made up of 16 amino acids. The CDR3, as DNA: TGTGCCAGCAGCTTAGCCCCAGGCTATATCTCCTACGAGCAGTACTTC. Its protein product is CASSLAPGYISYEQYF. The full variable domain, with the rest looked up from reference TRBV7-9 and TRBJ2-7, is DTGVSQNPRHKITKRGQNVTFRCDPISEHNRLYWYRQTLGQGPEFLTYFQNEAQLEKSRLLSDRFSAERPKGSFSTLEIQRTEQGDSAMYLCASSLAPGYISYEQYFGPGTRLTVT.

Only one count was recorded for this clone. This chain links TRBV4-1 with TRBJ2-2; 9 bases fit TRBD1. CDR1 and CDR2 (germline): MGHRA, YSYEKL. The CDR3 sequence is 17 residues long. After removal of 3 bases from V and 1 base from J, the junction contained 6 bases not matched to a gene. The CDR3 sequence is CASSHFDRGGNTGELFF. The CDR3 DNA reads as TGCGCCAGCAGCCACTTTGACAGGGGGGGGAACACCGGGGAGCTGTTTTTT.

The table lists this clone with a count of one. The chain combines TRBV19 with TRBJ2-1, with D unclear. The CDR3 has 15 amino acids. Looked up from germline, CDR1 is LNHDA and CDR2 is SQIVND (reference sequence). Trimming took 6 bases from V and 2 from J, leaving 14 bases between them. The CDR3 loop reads CASSPGSRTYNEQFF. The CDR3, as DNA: TGTGCCAGTAGCCCTGGTAGTCGTACCTACAATGAGCAGTTCTTC.

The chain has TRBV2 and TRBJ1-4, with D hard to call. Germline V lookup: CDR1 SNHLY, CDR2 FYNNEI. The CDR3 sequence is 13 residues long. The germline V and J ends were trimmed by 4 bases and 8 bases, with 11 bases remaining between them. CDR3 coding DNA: TGTGCCAGCAGTGTACTTAGCGGGGAAAAACTGTTTTTT. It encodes CASSVLSGEKLFF.

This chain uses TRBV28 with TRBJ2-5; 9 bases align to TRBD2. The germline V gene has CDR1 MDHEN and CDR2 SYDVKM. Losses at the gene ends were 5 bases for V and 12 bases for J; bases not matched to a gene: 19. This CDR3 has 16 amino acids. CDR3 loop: CASSRKGGGRASPKYF. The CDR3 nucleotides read TGTGCCAGCAGTCGAAAAGGTGGCGGGAGGGCCTCTCCCAAGTACTTC.

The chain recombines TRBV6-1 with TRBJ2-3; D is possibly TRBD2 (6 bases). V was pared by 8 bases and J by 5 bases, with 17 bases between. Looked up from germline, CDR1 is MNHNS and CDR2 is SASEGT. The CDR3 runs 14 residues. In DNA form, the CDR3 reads TGTGCCAGCTCCCAGACTAGAGCAGAAGATACGCAGTATTTT. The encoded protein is CASSQTRAEDTQYF.

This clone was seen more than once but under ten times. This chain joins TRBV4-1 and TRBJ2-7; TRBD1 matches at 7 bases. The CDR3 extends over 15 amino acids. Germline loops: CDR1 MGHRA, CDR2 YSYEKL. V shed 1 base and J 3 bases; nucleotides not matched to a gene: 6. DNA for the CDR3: TGCGCCAGCAGCCAAGTCGACAGGGATTTCTACGAGCAGTACTTC. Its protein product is CASSQVDRDFYEQYF.

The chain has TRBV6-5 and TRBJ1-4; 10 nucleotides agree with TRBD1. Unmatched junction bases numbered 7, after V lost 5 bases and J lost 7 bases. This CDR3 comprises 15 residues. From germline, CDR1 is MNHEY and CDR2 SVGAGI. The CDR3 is CASSPTGTGAEKLFF. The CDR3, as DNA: TGTGCCAGCAGTCCAACCGGGACAGGGGCTGAAAAACTGTTTTTT.

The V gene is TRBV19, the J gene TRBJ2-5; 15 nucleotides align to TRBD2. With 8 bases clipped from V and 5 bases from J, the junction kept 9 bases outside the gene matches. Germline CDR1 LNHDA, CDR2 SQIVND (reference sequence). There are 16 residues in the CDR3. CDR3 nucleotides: TGTGCCAGTGCCTGGGGACTAGCGGGGGGCGAGGAGACCCAGTACTTC. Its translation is CASAWGLAGGEETQYF.

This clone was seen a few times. The CDR3 loop reads CASSPWSGGANEQFF. Written as DNA, the CDR3 is TGTGCCAGCAGCCCCTGGAGCGGGGGGGCCAATGAGCAGTTCTTC. The chain couples TRBV7-2 to TRBJ2-1; TRBD2 matches 10 bases. CDR1 and CDR2 (germline): SGHTA, FQGNSA. The CDR3 is 15 residues long. V gave up 5 bases and J gave up 6 bases; unmatched junction bases: 7. The full variable domain, rest sourced from reference TRBV7-2 and TRBJ2-1, is GAGVSQSPSNKVTEKGKDVELRCDPISGHTALYWYRQSLGQGLEFLIYFQGNSAPDKSGLPSDRFSAERTGGSVSTLTIQRTQQEDSAVYLCASSPWSGGANEQFFGPGTRLTVL.

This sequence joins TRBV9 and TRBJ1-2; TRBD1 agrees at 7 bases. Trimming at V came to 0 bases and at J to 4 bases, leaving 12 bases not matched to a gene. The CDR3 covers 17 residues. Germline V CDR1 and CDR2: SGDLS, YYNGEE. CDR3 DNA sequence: TGTGCCAGCAGCGTAGGGTTAGGGCAGGGGGTCGTCTATGGCTACACCTTC. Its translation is CASSVGLGQGVVYGYTF.

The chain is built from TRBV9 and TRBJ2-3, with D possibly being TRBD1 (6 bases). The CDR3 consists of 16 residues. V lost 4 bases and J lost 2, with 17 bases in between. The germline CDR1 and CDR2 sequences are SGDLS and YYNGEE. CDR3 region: CASSPFHEGVTDTQYF. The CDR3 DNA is TGTGCCAGCAGCCCCTTTCATGAGGGGGTCACAGATACGCAGTATTTT.

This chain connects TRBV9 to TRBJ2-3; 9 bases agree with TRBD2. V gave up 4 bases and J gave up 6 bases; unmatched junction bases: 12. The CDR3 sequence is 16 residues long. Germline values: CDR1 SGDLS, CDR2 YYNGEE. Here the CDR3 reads CASSPGPGLAVDTQYF. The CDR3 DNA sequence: TGTGCCAGCAGCCCGGGACCGGGACTAGCTGTTGATACGCAGTATTTT.

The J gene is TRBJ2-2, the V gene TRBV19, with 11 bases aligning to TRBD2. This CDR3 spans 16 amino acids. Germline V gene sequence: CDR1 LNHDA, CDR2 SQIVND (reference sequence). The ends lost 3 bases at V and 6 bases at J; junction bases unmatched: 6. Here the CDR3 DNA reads TGTGCCAGTAGTATCCGACTAGCGGGGTTACCCGGGGAGCTGTTTTTT. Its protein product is CASSIRLAGLPGELFF.

The CDR3 DNA follows: TGTGCCAGTAGCCCGACGGCTAGTAATGAAAAACTGTTTTTT. This sequence encodes CASSPTASNEKLFF. The chain has TRBV19 and TRBJ1-4; D unresolved. The germline V gene has CDR1 LNHDA and CDR2 SQIVND (reference sequence). Between the trimmed V and J ends, which lost 6 bases and 4 bases, there was a span of 12 bases. This CDR3 region has 14 residues.

Here the CDR3 DNA reads TGTGCCAGCAGTTTGGGATCCGGGACAGGGGGTGAAGCTTTCTTT. Residues: CASSLGSGTGGEAFF. The J gene is TRBJ1-1, the V gene TRBV6-6; 11 positions match TRBD1. Germline V CDR1 and CDR2: MNHNY, SVGAGI (reference sequence). V gave up 4 bases and J gave up 7 bases; unmatched junction bases: 8. The CDR3 covers 15 residues.

CDR3: CATTPSRARGDEKLFF. CDR3 DNA: TGTGCCACCACCCCTTCACGGGCCAGGGGAGATGAAAAACTGTTTTTT. V usage is TRBV15 and J usage is TRBJ1-4; tentative D call: TRBD1 (6 bases). V lost 7 bases and J 6 bases, leaving 21 bases between the germline ends. The CDR3 contains 16 residues. Germline CDR1 is LNHNV and CDR2 is YYDKDF (reference sequence).

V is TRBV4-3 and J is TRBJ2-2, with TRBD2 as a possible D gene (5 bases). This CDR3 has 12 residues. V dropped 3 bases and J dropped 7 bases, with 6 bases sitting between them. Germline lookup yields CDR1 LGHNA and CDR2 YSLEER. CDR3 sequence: CASSHTSGELFF. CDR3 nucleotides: TGCGCCAGCAGCCACACTAGCGGGGAGCTGTTTTTT.

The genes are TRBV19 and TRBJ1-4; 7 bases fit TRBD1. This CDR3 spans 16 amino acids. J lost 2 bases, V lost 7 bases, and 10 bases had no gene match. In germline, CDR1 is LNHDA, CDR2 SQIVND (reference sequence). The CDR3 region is CASTGGTVRTNEKLFF. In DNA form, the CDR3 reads TGTGCCAGTACCGGCGGGACAGTCAGGACTAATGAAAAACTGTTTTTT.

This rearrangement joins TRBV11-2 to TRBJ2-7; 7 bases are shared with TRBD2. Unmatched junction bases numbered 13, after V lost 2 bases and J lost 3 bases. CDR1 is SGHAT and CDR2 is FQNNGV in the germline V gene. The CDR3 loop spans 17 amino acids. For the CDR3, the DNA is TGTGCCAGCAGCTTATGGGGGGGGAGTTCCCCAGTCTACGAGCAGTACTTC. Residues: CASSLWGGSSPVYEQYF.

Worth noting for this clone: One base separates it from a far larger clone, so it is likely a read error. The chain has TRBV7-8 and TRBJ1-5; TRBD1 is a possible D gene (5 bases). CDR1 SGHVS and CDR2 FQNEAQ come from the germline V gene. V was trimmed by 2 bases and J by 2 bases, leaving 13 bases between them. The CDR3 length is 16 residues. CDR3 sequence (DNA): TGTGCCAGCAGCTTAACGTGGGGCGCGCGCAATCAGCCCCAGCATTTT. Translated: CASSLTWGARNQPQHF.

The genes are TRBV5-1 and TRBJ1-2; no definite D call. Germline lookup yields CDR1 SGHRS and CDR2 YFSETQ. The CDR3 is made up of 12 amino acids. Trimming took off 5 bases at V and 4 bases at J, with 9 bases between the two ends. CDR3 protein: CASSTEGYGYTF. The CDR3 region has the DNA TGCGCCAGCAGTACGGAGGGCTATGGCTACACCTTC. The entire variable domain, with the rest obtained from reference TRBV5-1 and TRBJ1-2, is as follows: KAGVTQTPRYLIKTRGQQVTLSCSPISGHRSVSWYQQTPGQGLQFLFEYFSETQRNKGNFPGRFSGRQFSNSRSEMNVSTLELGDSALYLCASSTEGYGYTFGSGTRLTVV.